This T cell receptor beta chain was obtained from a study of cytomegalovirus exposure and HLA in healthy donors. Amplification used 60 Vbeta primers and 13 Jbeta primers. Measured with immunoSEQ multiplex PCR; TCRdb has only the in-frame clones, and not every one. Here the sample spans some 150,000 clones, roughly 64% being singletons. The study, taken as a whole, reports: Later analysis reportedly placed an Asian-associated ancestry cluster below the roughly 600-donor mean in N-insertions. In a later analysis, V- and J-gene trimming of beta chains associated with a DCLRE1C missense variant, replicated independently.

Note on this clone: The antigen remains unidentified.

Sequencing input: PBMCs. The TCR comes from a woman under 40 in good health and CMV-seropositive.

Written as DNA, the CDR3 is TGTGCCATCAGGGGACAGGGGGCAGGGAATCAGCCCCAGCATTTT. Translating gives CAIRGQGAGNQPQHF. This chain connects TRBV10-3 to TRBJ1-5, with TRBD1 matching 12 bases. The CDR3 totals 15 residues. Germline CDR1 reads ENHRY; CDR2 reads SYGVKD. The junction had 4 bases not matched to a gene; V was cut back by 6 bases and J by 4 bases.